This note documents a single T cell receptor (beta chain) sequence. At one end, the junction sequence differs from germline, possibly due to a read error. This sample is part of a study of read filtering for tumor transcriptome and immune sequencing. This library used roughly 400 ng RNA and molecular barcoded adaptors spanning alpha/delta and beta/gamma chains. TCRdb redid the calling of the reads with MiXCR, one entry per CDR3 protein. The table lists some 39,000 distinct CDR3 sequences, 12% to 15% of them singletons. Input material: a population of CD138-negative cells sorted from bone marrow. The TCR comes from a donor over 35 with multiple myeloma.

CDR3 nucleotide sequence: TGTGCCAGCAGCGATGTGAGAGGACTAGCGGGGGGGCTCGGGGAGCTGTTTTTC. It is translated as CASSDVRGLAGGLGELFF. This chain connects TRBV9 to TRBJ2-2; 15 bases fit TRBD2. This CDR3 has 18 amino acids. In germline, CDR1 is SGDLS, CDR2 YYNGEE.